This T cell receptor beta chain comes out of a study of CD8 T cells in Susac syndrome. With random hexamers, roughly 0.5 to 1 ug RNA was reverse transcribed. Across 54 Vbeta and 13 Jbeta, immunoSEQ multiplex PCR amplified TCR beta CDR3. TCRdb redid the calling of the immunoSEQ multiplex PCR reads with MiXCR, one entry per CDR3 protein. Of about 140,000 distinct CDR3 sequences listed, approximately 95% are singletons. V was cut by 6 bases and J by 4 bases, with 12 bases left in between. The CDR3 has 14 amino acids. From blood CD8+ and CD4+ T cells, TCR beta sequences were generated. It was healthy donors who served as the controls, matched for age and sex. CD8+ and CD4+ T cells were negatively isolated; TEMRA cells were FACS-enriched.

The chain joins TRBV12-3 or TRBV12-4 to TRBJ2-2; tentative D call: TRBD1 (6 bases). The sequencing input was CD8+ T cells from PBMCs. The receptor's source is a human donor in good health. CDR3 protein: CASRIQGATGELFF. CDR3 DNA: TGTGCCAGCAGAATACAGGGTGCCACCGGGGAGCTGTTTTTT.